These T cell receptor beta chains were read from a single sample in a study of cytomegalovirus exposure and HLA in healthy donors. Libraries were prepared by immunoSEQ multiplex PCR; TCRdb keeps only in-frame clonotypes and omits some of them. Of under 200,000 clones in the sample, about 80% were seen once. What was sequenced was PBMCs. Receptors were obtained from a woman in her fifties or sixties in good health and CMV-seropositive. Both conserved end residues are part of each CDR3. A D gene is named only where the DNA matches it firmly. Where a row states a size, it is once, few, many or the class of an expanded clone; other rows omit it.

TRBJ2-7 TRBD2 TRBV7-2 - TGTGCCAGCAGCATCGGCCTCCGGGGGGTAGAATACGAGCAGTACTTC CASSIGLRGVEYEQYF
TRBJ1-2 - TRBV10-1 - TGCGCCAGCGGGGCCCCCGGTGGCGGTAACTATGGCTACACCTTC CASGAPGGGNYGYTF
TRBJ2-6 TRBD1 TRBV7-2 - TGTGCCAGCAGCTCTGACAGGGCCCGATCCCCATCTGGGGCCAACGTCCTGACTTTC CASSSDRARSPSGANVLTF
TRBJ1-1 - TRBV7-8 few TGTGCCAGCAGCTTAGAAGGAGGGACTGAAGCTTTCTTT CASSLEGGTEAFF
TRBJ2-7 TRBD2 TRBV7-2 - TGTGCCAGCAGCTTACTCGGCACTAGCGGGGGGCGGGAGCAGTACTTC CASSLLGTSGGREQYF
TRBJ2-1 - TRBV7-6 - TGTGCCAGCAGCTTAGAGGGCGGGAAACCTCGATTCGAGCAGTTCTTC CASSLEGGKPRFEQFF
TRBJ2-7 - TRBV7-2 few TGTGCCAGCAGCCCCTCAGGGGTGACTCCCTACGAGCAGTACTTC CASSPSGVTPYEQYF
TRBJ1-1 - TRBV10-3 - TGTGCCATCAGTGAGTCCCCGGAGGGGAACACTGAAGCTTTCTTT CAISESPEGNTEAFF
TRBJ2-7 TRBD1 TRBV28 - TGTGCCAGCAACCCCGGGACAGGGTTAACGAGTCCTCCCTACGAGCAGTACTTC CASNPGTGLTSPPYEQYF
TRBJ2-1 TRBD2 TRBV11-3 few TGTGCCAGCAGCCCGTCTGGGAGCGGGGGGGGGAACAATGAGCAGTTCTTC CASSPSGSGGGNNEQFF
TRBJ1-5 - TRBV27 - TGTGCCAGCAGTTTATATGGGGCCCAGCCCCAGCATTTT CASSLYGAQPQHF
TRBJ2-3 - TRBV28 - TGTGCCAGCAGTTTCAGGAACACAGATACGCAGTATTTT CASSFRNTDTQYF
TRBJ2-1 - TRBV5-6 - TGTGCCAGCAGCTTGGACAGAAGCTCCTACAATGAGCAGTTCTTC CASSLDRSSYNEQFF
TRBJ2-7 TRBD1 TRBV2 - TGTGCCAGCAGCTACATCGGGGGACAGGGGGACGAGCAGTACTTC CASSYIGGQGDEQYF
TRBJ1-4 TRBD1 TRBV4-2 - TGTGCCAGCAGCCAATCCGGGACAGGGCTTACTGGGGGCGAAAAACTGTTTTTT CASSQSGTGLTGGEKLFF
TRBJ2-7 - TRBV5-1 - TGCGCCAGCAGGTTTACAGACGCCCCCAACTACGAGCAGTACTTC CASRFTDAPNYEQYF